The clone carrying this TCR beta chain was seen a few times. Each CDR3 protein gets one entry after TCRdb re-called the 5' RACE reads with MiXCR. The top ten hold 2.5% to 3% of the sample, which has roughly 28,000 distinct CDR3 sequences, roughly 5.1% seen once. This sample was taken from a study of early T cells in non-severe SARS-CoV-2 infection. Trimming removed 5 bases at V and 2 bases at J, with 10 bases between. This CDR3 is built from 13 residues. Per the germline V gene, CDR1 is MDHEN and CDR2 is SYDVKM. Specimen: whole blood. This sequence joins TRBV28 and TRBJ2-7; the D gene is possibly TRBD1 (5 bases). This clonotype was sampled from an adult who was a healthcare worker with PCR-confirmed SARS-CoV-2 infection or an uninfected control (not recorded which). CDR3: CASSLPGTYEQYF. The CDR3 DNA is TGTGCCAGCAGTCTTCCAGGGACCTACGAGCAGTACTTC. Together with reference TRBV28 and TRBJ2-7, the CDR3 gives the full variable domain: DVKVTQSSRYLVKRTGEKVFLECVQDMDHENMFWYRQDPGLGLRLIYFSYDVKMKEKGDIPEGYSVSREKKERFSLILESASTNQTSMYLCASSLPGTYEQYFGPGTRLTVT.